Listed here is a single TCR beta chain. What it recognizes is unknown. These data originate in a study of T cell responses to AZD1222 COVID-19 vaccine. CDR1 and CDR2 from the germline V gene are SGHVS and FQNEAQ. The V gene lost 4 bases and the J gene lost 16 bases, with 17 bases spanning the gap. The CDR3 extends over 12 amino acids. The study, taken as a whole, reports: At 160-218 and 743-854, vaccine-associated CD4 TCRs were dominant, and they spanned spike. The number of AZD1222 recipients seropositive at baseline was only five or six. Targets within unmutated variant regions were reportedly found for nearly half of spike-specific TCRs.

This table comes from immunoSEQ multiplex PCR, and its TCRdb copy is limited to in-frame clones, with some not included. The sample yields about 160,000 clones, over 75% seen once. The material sequenced was peripheral blood, taken 28 days after the second AZD1222 dose. The chain couples TRBV7-8 to TRBJ2-1; possibly TRBD2 for D (5 bases). This TCR was sampled from an adult who received the AZD1222 COVID-19 vaccine. CDR3 DNA sequence: TGTGCCAGCAGCTCACACAACGGGAAGTTTTTCTTC. Translated: CASSSHNGKFFF.